One sample yielded the 32 T cell receptor beta chains listed below, sequenced in a study of T-cell reconstitution after alpha-beta-depleted transplantation in children. As it was prepared, the TCRbeta library received unique molecular identifiers. TCRdb analysed the PCR reads with MiXCR anew, one entry per CDR3 protein. Of a few hundred thousand distinct CDR3 sequences listed, 9.5% to 13% are singletons. The sample was PBMCs from the stem cell graft donor, taken from the stem cell graft. The receptor set was obtained from a human donor who donated a stem cell graft to a child with acute myeloid leukemia.

In its sample, this clonotype was seen many times. The rearrangement uses TRBV4-1 and TRBJ2-1, with 11 bases matching TRBD2. Germline CDR1 MGHRA, CDR2 YSYEKL. The CDR3 loop spans 16 amino acids. After removal of 2 bases from V and 6 bases from J, the junction contained 6 bases not matched to a gene. The CDR3 DNA reads TGCGCCAGCAGCCAAAGCGGACTAGCGGGCTCCAATGAGCAGTTCTTC. Its protein is CASSQSGLAGSNEQFF.

The chain joins TRBV10-2 to TRBJ2-2; D unresolved. The germline V and J ends were trimmed by 7 bases and 5 bases, with 23 bases remaining between them. The CDR3 is made up of 17 amino acids. Germline CDR1 and CDR2: WSHSY and SAAADI. The CDR3 protein is CASTQPIGVTRTGELFF. In DNA form, the CDR3 reads TGCGCCAGCACCCAACCGATTGGAGTAACGAGAACCGGGGAGCTGTTTTTT.

This clonotype was seen more than once but under ten times. The chain links TRBV9 to TRBJ2-3; D is perhaps TRBD2 (7 bases). This CDR3 spans 14 amino acids. In germline, CDR1 is SGDLS, CDR2 YYNGEE. The ends were cut back, 3 bases at V and 2 bases at J, with 10 bases in the middle. The CDR3 region is CASSEGGFTDTQYF. As DNA, the CDR3 is TGTGCCAGCAGCGAGGGGGGGTTCACAGATACGCAGTATTTT.

The rearrangement joins TRBV20-1 to TRBJ2-1; 8 bases are a match to TRBD2. Looked up from germline, CDR1 is DFQATT and CDR2 is SNEGSKA (reference sequence). This CDR3 comprises 13 residues. The V gene end was trimmed by 5 bases and the J gene end by 5 bases; junction bases not matched to a gene: 5. The CDR3 DNA reads TGCAGTGCTGCCTTAGCGGGGCACAATGAGCAGTTCTTC. It is translated as CSAALAGHNEQFF.

This clonotype has only a few counts. The chain uses TRBV7-2 and TRBJ1-1, with D possibly matching TRBD1 (6 bases). The CDR3 has 16 residues. V gave up 5 bases and J gave up 1 base, with 17 bases separating them. CDR1 and CDR2 (germline): SGHTA, FQGNSA. The CDR3 loop is CASSPGHPARNTEAFF. The CDR3 nucleotides read TGTGCCAGCAGCCCGGGACATCCGGCTCGGAACACTGAAGCTTTCTTT.

This clonotype came up many times. The CDR3, as DNA: TGTGCCATCAGTGCTAGCGGGAGTATAGGATCCTACAATGAGCAGTTCTTC. Its protein is CAISASGSIGSYNEQFF. This rearrangement joins TRBV10-3 to TRBJ2-1, with 10 bases fitting TRBD2. The CDR3 contains 17 residues. Per germline, CDR1 ENHRY and CDR2 SYGVKD. The ends lost 4 bases at V and 1 base at J; junction bases unmatched: 7.

This clonotype has just a few counts. This chain joins TRBV5-1 and TRBJ2-2, with 14 bases that match TRBD2. V shed 3 bases and J 4 bases; nucleotides not matched to a gene: 8. The CDR3 spans 18 residues. The germline V gene encodes CDR1 SGHRS and CDR2 YFSETQ. DNA of the CDR3: TGCGCCAGCAGCTCCGGACTAGCGGGAGGTTCGGGCACCGGGGAGCTGTTTTTT. Residues: CASSSGLAGGSGTGELFF.

The genes are TRBV30 and TRBJ2-5; D is uncertain. Germline loops: CDR1 GTSNPN, CDR2 SVGIG (reference sequence). The CDR3 consists of 14 residues. V was cut by 0 bases and J by 2 bases, with 10 bases left in between. For the CDR3, the DNA is TGTGCCTGGAGTGTCGTGGGCGGTCAAGAGACCCAGTACTTC. Protein sequence: CAWSVVGGQETQYF.

A few counts support this clonotype. The chain recombines TRBV14 with TRBJ2-5, with 7 bases identical to TRBD2. Unmatched junction bases numbered 3, after V lost 2 bases and J lost 3 bases. From germline, CDR1 is SGHDN and CDR2 FVKESK. The CDR3 is 14 residues long. The CDR3 DNA sequence: TGTGCCAGCAGCCAATGGACTAGGAAAGAGACCCAGTACTTC. This encodes CASSQWTRKETQYF.

This clonotype was detected a few times. The chain uses TRBV12-3 or TRBV12-4 and TRBJ2-1; no reliable D call. The CDR3 covers 14 residues. The V gene lost 3 bases and the J gene lost 5 bases, with 11 bases spanning the gap. For the CDR3, the DNA is TGTGCCAGCAGTTTGGGGTTCCGGGACAATGAGCAGTTCTTC. Translated, it gives CASSLGFRDNEQFF.

This rearrangement joins TRBV7-3 to TRBJ2-3; 13 bases are shared with TRBD2. The trim removed 5 bases at V and 3 bases at J, leaving 5 bases unmatched. This CDR3 is 16 amino acids long. Germline-derived CDR1 and CDR2 are SGHTA and FQGTGA. CDR3 loop: CASSVGLAGRTDTQYF. The CDR3 bases are TGTGCCAGCAGCGTGGGACTAGCGGGAAGGACAGATACGCAGTATTTT.

This clonotype was observed a few times. V is TRBV5-6 and J is TRBJ2-7; 10 nucleotides agree with TRBD2. The CDR3 sequence is 14 residues long. Germline CDR1 reads SGHDT; CDR2 reads YYEEEE. V dropped 6 bases and J dropped 4; count of bases not matched to a gene: 7. The CDR3 bases are TGTGCCAGCATGCGTACTAGCGGGGCATACGAGCAGTACTTC. It encodes CASMRTSGAYEQYF. Looking up the rest from reference TRBV5-6 and TRBJ2-7 gives the full variable domain: DAGVTQSPTHLIKTRGQQVTLRCSPKSGHDTVSWYQQALGQGPQFIFQYYEEEERQRGNFPDRFSGHQFPNYSSELNVNALLLGDSALYLCASMRTSGAYEQYFGPGTRLTVT.

J is TRBJ2-3 and V is TRBV6-2 or TRBV6-3, with 10 bases lining up with TRBD2. This CDR3 has 15 amino acids. Germline-derived CDR1 and CDR2 are MNHEY and SVGEGT. V was clipped by 2 bases and J by 6 bases; unmatched bases: 5. For the CDR3, the DNA is TGTGCCAGCAGTTACATCCTAGCGGGAGAGGATACGCAGTATTTT. Encoded protein: CASSYILAGEDTQYF.

This clonotype was counted a few times. The rearrangement links TRBV6-5 to TRBJ1-1; TRBD1 agrees at 9 bases. Germline CDR1 is MNHEY and CDR2 is SVGAGI. The ends lost 0 bases at V and 4 bases at J; junction bases unmatched: 3. This CDR3 comprises 15 residues. This CDR3 is CASSYSDRGGTEAFF. The CDR3 bases are TGTGCCAGCAGTTACTCGGACAGGGGAGGCACTGAAGCTTTCTTT.

This clonotype showed up just a few times. The CDR3 bases are TGCGCCAGCAGCCAAGATTCGAGCGGTACAGATACGCAGTATTTT. This translates into CASSQDSSGTDTQYF. This rearrangement joins TRBV4-3 to TRBJ2-3; D possibly corresponds to TRBD2 (5 bases). The CDR3 length is 15 residues. Between the trimmed V and J ends, which lost 0 bases and 3 bases, there was a span of 10 bases. The germline gives CDR1 LGHNA, CDR2 YSLEER.

This clonotype appeared many times. The chain carries TRBV6-5 and TRBJ2-3; 11 bases fit TRBD2. V gave up 2 bases and J gave up 3 bases; unmatched junction bases: 1. CDR1 and CDR2 (germline): MNHEY, SVGAGI. This CDR3 has 15 amino acids. CDR3: CASSYLAGGTDTQYF. The CDR3 DNA reads TGTGCCAGCAGTTACCTAGCGGGAGGAACAGATACGCAGTATTTT.

This chain joins TRBV5-1 and TRBJ2-1, with TRBD2 matching 11 bases. CDR1 is SGHRS, CDR2 YFSETQ, per germline. V lost 4 bases to trimming and J lost 9 bases; unmatched junction nucleotides: 9. The CDR3 is made up of 15 amino acids. The CDR3 reads CASSEIAGGGGEQFF. The CDR3 DNA sequence: TGCGCCAGCAGCGAAATAGCGGGAGGGGGTGGTGAGCAGTTCTTC.

This clonotype was observed many times. The chain couples TRBV12-3 or TRBV12-4 to TRBJ2-5, with 8 bases fitting TRBD2. The junction had 6 bases not matched to a gene; V was cut back by 5 bases and J by 4 bases. The CDR3 covers 14 residues. The DNA of the CDR3 is TGTGCCAGCAGTCGGACTAGCTCGGCAGAGACCCAGTACTTC. This translates into CASSRTSSAETQYF.

This clonotype was detected a few times. The V and J genes are TRBV4-3 and TRBJ2-7, with D unresolved. Germline loops: CDR1 LGHNA, CDR2 YSLEER. The CDR3 length is 17 residues. Trimming removed 0 bases at V and 0 bases at J, with 15 bases between. CDR3: CASSQETDGWSSYEQYF. Here the CDR3 DNA reads TGCGCCAGCAGCCAAGAAACGGACGGCTGGAGCTCCTACGAGCAGTACTTC.

CDR3 sequence (DNA): TGTGCCAGCAGCCTACTTAAGCGTCGCTCCTACAATGAGCAGTTCTTC. It yields the protein CASSLLKRRSYNEQFF. The V gene is TRBV6-1, the J gene TRBJ2-1; D is unclear. V was pared by 6 bases and J by 0 bases, with 15 bases between. The length of the CDR3 is 16 residues. Germline V CDR1 and CDR2: MNHNS, SASEGT.

This clonotype was observed many times. The chain couples TRBV7-3 to TRBJ2-1; 8 nucleotides match TRBD2. CDR3 size: 15 residues. Germline trimming cut 5 bases from V and 3 bases from J; bases unmatched to any gene: 6. Germline lookup yields CDR1 SGHTA and CDR2 FQGTGA. CDR3 amino acids: CASSQGSGSYNEQFF. As DNA, the CDR3 is TGTGCCAGCAGCCAGGGAAGCGGGAGCTACAATGAGCAGTTCTTC.

In this sample, this clonotype turned up a few times. This rearrangement joins TRBV29-1 to TRBJ1-4, with D perhaps matching TRBD1 (5 bases). Trimming shortened V by 6 bases and J by 10 bases, and 18 bases separated the two germline ends. The CDR3 loop spans 13 amino acids. The germline V gene has CDR1 SQVTM and CDR2 ANQGSEA. The CDR3 sequence is CSVREGQGGKLFF. CDR3 DNA sequence: TGCAGCGTCCGAGAGGGGCAGGGAGGAAAACTGTTTTTT.

This clonotype was detected only a few times. CDR3 DNA sequence: TGTGCCAGCAGCTCCGGTTCCTCCAACTCCTACGAGCAGTACTTC. Translated: CASSSGSSNSYEQYF. V and J are TRBV28 and TRBJ2-7; no firm D call. The V and J ends lost 6 bases and 0 bases respectively, with 15 bases between them. This CDR3 comprises 15 residues. In germline, CDR1 is MDHEN, CDR2 SYDVKM.

The gene calls are TRBV20-1 and TRBJ2-1, with D possibly matching TRBD2 (6 bases). The CDR3 covers 14 residues. Germline V lookup: CDR1 DFQATT, CDR2 SNEGSKA (reference sequence). The V end was cut by 6 bases, the J end by 6 bases, with 18 bases between. Here the CDR3 reads CSARKSGSLNEQFF. In DNA form, the CDR3 reads TGCAGTGCCCGAAAATCCGGGAGTCTCAATGAGCAGTTCTTC.

There are a few counts of this clonotype. V gene TRBV20-1 combines with J gene TRBJ1-1; a weak D match, TRBD1 (5 bases). Germline CDR1 DFQATT, CDR2 SNEGSKA (reference sequence). Trimming removed 7 bases from V and 4 bases from J, with 19 bases in between. The CDR3 is made up of 14 amino acids. The CDR3 sequence is CSGQGGMEPTEAFF. DNA of the CDR3: TGCAGTGGCCAGGGAGGAATGGAACCCACTGAAGCTTTCTTT.

This clonotype was picked up a small number of times. The chain is built from TRBV15 and TRBJ2-7; 9 positions match TRBD1. CDR1 and CDR2 from the germline V gene are LNHNV and YYDKDF (reference sequence). The CDR3 totals 14 residues. V shed 6 bases and J 6 bases; nucleotides not matched to a gene: 9. CDR3 amino acids: CATRGPGTGTEQYV. CDR3 in DNA: TGTGCCACCAGGGGTCCAGGGACAGGGACCGAGCAGTACGTC.

The J gene is TRBJ2-1, the V gene TRBV20-1; 13 nucleotides align to TRBD2. CDR1 is DFQATT, CDR2 SNEGSKA, per germline (reference sequence). Germline trimming cut 7 bases from V and 7 bases from J; bases unmatched to any gene: 4. This CDR3 is built from 13 residues. The CDR3 sequence: CSGPGLAGNEQFF. The CDR3 coding sequence is TGCAGTGGGCCGGGACTAGCGGGAAATGAGCAGTTCTTC.

This clonotype was seen more than once but under ten times. The V gene is TRBV20-1, the J gene TRBJ2-5; no clear D gene. This CDR3 has 13 amino acids. Germline V gene sequence: CDR1 DFQATT, CDR2 SNEGSKA (reference sequence). Trimming cost V 6 bases and J 3 bases, with 14 bases left between them. DNA of the CDR3: TGCAGTGCCATTCGGCCTGAAAAAGAGACCCAGTACTTC. Protein product: CSAIRPEKETQYF.

V gene TRBV30 combines with J gene TRBJ2-1, with TRBD2 as a possible D gene (5 bases). This CDR3 comprises 16 residues. Germline assignment: CDR1 GTSNPN and CDR2 SVGIG (reference sequence). The ends were cut back, 0 bases at V and 4 bases at J, with 16 bases in the middle. CDR3 in DNA: TGTGCCTGGAGTGTACGCGCGGGCCTAAGGTACAATGAGCAGTTCTTC. Residues: CAWSVRAGLRYNEQFF.

This clonotype was observed a few times. This chain joins TRBV7-6 and TRBJ1-4; 8 nucleotides line up with TRBD1. The CDR3 has 18 amino acids. CDR1 and CDR2 from the germline V gene are SGHVS and FNYEAQ. The V gene end was trimmed by 4 bases and the J gene end by 0 bases; junction bases not matched to a gene: 10. CDR3 coding DNA: TGTGCCAGCAGCTCAATCAGGGGGCCTGGGGCAACTAATGAAAAACTGTTTTTT. It is translated as CASSSIRGPGATNEKLFF.

This clonotype occurred many times. The V gene is TRBV6-1, the J gene TRBJ2-7, with a possible D match to TRBD2 (6 bases). CDR1 and CDR2 from the germline V gene are MNHNS and SASEGT. There are 12 residues in the CDR3. V shed 8 bases and J shed 5 bases, with 13 bases lying between them. The CDR3 coding sequence is TGTGCCAGCCAGACTAGTTCCCACGAGCAGTACTTC. Its protein product is CASQTSSHEQYF.

J is TRBJ2-7 and V is TRBV27, with D hard to call. Germline CDR1 is MNHEY and CDR2 is SMNVEV (reference sequence). With 5 bases removed from V and 10 bases from J, the gap between germline ends came to 18 bases. The CDR3 contains 13 residues. CDR3 bases: TGTGCCAGCAGTGCTAACAGAGCAGAGAAACAGTACTTC. Translation gives CASSANRAEKQYF.